This T cell receptor (beta chain) was recovered during a study of T cell repertoires in cytomegalovirus infection (dated by TCRdb to between 2018 and 2020). Describing the broader study: Because public TCR beta signatures pointed to carriage of CMV infection together with the matching HLA type, the HLA type of each donor mattered for the analysis.

This clonotype came up many times. Which antigen it targets is not known. No much larger clone is present one base from it, and per-base qualities are unavailable. Here is what the overall study found, with its caveats: The ex vivo response was dominated by HLA-C-restricted CMV-specific TCR beta clonotypes, and the single most frequent clonotype in two of eight donors was supplied by these HLA-C-restricted clonotypes. In both this cohort and an independent cohort of 352 donors, the cumulative frequency of public TCR beta family members distinguished carriers of CMV infection plus the relevant HLA type.

TCRdb names Illumina HiSeq 1500 as the instrument used. TCRdb cleaned the public reads at Q25 with fastp, built clones with MiXCR and kept in-frame beta chains. Rows matching on CDR3 protein sequence are summarized as one entry with the most common DNA and genes. The sample records over 450,000 distinct CDR3 sequences, around 11% of which are singletons. More than 8.5% of the sample lies in the top ten. V loses 2 bases of germline sequence and J loses 4 bases, and the interval between the two ends is 6 bases. The CDR3 holds 13 amino acids from the cysteine to the phenylalanine. The entry retains the CDR3 DNA only, 39 bases that are in frame from base 1.

This receptor chain uses TRBV12-3 or TRBV12-4 and TRBJ1-5, with the identity of the D gene unclear. The sample taken for sequencing was PBMCs. The source of this sequence is a human donor in good health (CMV status not recorded). Some clones in this sample may be carry-over from other donors' samples. The DNA sequence follows: TGTGCCAGCAGTTTAACCCGTAATCAGCCCCAGCATTTT. It codes for CASSLTRNQPQHF.